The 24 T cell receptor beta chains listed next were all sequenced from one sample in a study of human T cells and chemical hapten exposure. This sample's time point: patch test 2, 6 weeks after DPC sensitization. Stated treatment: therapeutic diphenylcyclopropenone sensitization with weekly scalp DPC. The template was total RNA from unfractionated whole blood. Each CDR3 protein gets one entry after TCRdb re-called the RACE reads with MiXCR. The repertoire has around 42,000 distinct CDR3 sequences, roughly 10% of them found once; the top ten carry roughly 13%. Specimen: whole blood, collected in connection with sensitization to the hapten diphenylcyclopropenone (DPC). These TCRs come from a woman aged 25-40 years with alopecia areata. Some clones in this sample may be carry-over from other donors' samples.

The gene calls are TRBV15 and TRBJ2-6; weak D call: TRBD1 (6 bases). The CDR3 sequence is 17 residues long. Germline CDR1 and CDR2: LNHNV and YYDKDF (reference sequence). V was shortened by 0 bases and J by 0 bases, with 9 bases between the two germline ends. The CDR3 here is CATSREHRVSGANVLTF. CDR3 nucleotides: TGTGCCACCAGCAGAGAGCACAGGGTCTCTGGGGCCAACGTCCTGACTTTC.

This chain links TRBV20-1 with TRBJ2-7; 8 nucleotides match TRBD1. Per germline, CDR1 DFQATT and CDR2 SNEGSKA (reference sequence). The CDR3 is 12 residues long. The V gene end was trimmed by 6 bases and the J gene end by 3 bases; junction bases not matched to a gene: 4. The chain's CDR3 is CSALDRGYEQYF. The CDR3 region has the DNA TGCAGTGCCCTAGACAGGGGCTACGAGCAGTACTTC.

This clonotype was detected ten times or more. Here the CDR3 reads CSARDAGGRSYEQYF. CDR3 sequence (DNA): TGCAGTGCTAGAGACGCGGGGGGCCGCTCCTACGAGCAGTACTTC. The chain is built from TRBV20-1 and TRBJ2-7; 8 positions agree with TRBD2. V was pared by 0 bases and J by 0 bases, with 4 bases of the junction left unmatched. Germline V gene lookup returns CDR1 DFQATT and CDR2 SNEGSKA (reference sequence). The CDR3 is 15 residues long.

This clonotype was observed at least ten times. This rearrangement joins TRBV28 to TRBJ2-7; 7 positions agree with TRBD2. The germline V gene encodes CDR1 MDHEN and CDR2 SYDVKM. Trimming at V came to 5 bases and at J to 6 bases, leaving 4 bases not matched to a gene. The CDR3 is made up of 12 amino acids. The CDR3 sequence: CASSPLAREQYF. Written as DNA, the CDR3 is TGTGCCAGCAGTCCACTAGCGCGCGAGCAGTACTTC. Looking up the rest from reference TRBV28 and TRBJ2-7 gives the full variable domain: DVKVTQSSRYLVKRTGEKVFLECVQDMDHENMFWYRQDPGLGLRLIYFSYDVKMKEKGDIPEGYSVSREKKERFSLILESASTNQTSMYLCASSPLAREQYFGPGTRLTVT.

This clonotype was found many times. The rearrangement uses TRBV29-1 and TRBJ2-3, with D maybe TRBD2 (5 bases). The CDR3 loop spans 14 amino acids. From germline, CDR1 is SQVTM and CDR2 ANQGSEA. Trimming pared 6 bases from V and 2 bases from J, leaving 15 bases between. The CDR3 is CSVADFNPTDTQYF. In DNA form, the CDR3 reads TGCAGCGTCGCGGACTTCAACCCCACAGATACGCAGTATTTT.

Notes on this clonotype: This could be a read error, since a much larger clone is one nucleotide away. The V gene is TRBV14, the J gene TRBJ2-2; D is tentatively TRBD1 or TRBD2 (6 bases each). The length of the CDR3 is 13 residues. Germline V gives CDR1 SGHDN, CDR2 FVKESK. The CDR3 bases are TGTGCCAGCAGCCGGAGGGACACCGAGGAGCTGTTTTTT. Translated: CASSRRDTEELFF.

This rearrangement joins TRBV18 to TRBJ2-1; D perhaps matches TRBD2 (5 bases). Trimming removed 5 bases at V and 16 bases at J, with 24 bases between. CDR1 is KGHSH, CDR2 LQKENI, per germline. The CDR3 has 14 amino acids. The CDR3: CASSTNSLRVELFF. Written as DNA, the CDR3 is TGTGCCAGCTCAACCAATTCCTTGAGGGTCGAATTATTCTTC.

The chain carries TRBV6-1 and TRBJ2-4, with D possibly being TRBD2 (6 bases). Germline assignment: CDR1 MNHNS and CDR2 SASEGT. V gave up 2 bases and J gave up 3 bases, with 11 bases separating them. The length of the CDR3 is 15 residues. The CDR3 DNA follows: TGTGCCAGCAGTGAATGGACCGGGGGCAAAAACATTCAGTACTTC. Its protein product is CASSEWTGGKNIQYF.

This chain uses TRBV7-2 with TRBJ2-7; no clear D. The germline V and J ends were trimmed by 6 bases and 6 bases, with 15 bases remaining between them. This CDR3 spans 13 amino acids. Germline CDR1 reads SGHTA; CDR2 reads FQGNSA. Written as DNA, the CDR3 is TGTGCCAGCAGTGTCCGGCCCCCGGGCGAGCAGTACTTC. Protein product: CASSVRPPGEQYF.

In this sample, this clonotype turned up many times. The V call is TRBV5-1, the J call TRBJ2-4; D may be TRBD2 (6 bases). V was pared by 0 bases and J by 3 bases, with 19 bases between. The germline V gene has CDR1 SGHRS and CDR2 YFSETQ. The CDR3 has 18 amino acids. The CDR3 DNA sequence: TGCGCCAGCAGCTTGGTTGGTAGCGGTTCGTTCGACAAAAACATTCAGTACTTC. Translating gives CASSLVGSGSFDKNIQYF.

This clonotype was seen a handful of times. CDR3 nucleotides: TGCAGCGTCCGACTGGCGGGCTACGAGCAGTACTTC. Translating it yields CSVRLAGYEQYF. The chain combines TRBV29-1 with TRBJ2-7, with D possibly matching TRBD2 (5 bases). This CDR3 region has 12 residues. Germline V gives CDR1 SQVTM, CDR2 ANQGSEA. V lost 6 bases to trimming and J lost 3 bases, with 12 bases between them.

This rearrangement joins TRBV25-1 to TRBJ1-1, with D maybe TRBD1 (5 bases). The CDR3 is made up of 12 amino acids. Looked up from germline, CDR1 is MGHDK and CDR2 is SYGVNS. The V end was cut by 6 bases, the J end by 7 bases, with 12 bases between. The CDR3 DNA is TGTGCCAGCAGGGGTACGGACATTGAAGCTTTCTTT. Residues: CASRGTDIEAFF. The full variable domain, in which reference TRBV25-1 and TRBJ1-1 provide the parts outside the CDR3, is EADIYQTPRYLVIGTGKKITLECSQTMGHDKMYWYQQDPGMELHLIHYSYGVNSTEKGDLSSESTVSRIRTEHFPLTLESARPSHTSQYLCASRGTDIEAFFGQGTRLTVV.

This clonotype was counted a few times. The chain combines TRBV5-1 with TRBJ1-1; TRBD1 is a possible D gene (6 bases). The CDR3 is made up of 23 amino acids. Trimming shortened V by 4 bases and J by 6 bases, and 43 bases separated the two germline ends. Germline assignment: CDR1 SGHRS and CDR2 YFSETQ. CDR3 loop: CASSRQLGFGGQGKEGGRPEAFF. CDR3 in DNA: TGCGCCAGCAGCCGACAGCTTGGGTTCGGCGGCCAGGGGAAAGAGGGAGGTCGTCCTGAAGCTTTCTTT.

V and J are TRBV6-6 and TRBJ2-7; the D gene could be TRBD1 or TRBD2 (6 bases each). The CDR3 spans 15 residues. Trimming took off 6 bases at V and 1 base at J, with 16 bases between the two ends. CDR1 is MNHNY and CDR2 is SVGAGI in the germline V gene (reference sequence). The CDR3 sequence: CASRAPGAPSYEQYF. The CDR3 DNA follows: TGTGCCAGCAGGGCCCCGGGGGCCCCATCCTACGAGCAGTACTTC.

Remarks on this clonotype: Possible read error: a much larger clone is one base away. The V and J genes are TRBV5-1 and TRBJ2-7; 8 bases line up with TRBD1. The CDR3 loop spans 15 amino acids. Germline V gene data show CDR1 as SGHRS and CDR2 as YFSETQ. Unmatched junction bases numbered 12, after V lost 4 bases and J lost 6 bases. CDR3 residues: CASSRGTGNDFEQYF. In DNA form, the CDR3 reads TGCGCCAGCAGCCGAGGGACAGGTAACGACTTCGAGCAGTACTTC.

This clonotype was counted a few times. CDR3 residues: CATSVLAYTDTQYF. The DNA for the CDR3 is TGTGCCACCAGCGTTCTTGCGTACACAGATACGCAGTATTTT. The chain combines TRBV15 with TRBJ2-3; D is undetermined. V lost 5 bases and J lost 2, with 11 bases in between. Germline V lookup: CDR1 LNHNV, CDR2 YYDKDF (reference sequence). This CDR3 is built from 14 residues. Full variable domain (missing parts from reference TRBV15 and TRBJ2-3): DAMVIQNPRYQVTQFGKPVTLSCSQTLNHNVMYWYQQKSSQAPKLLFHYYDKDFNNEADTPDNFQSRRPNTSFCFLDIRSPGLGDTAMYLCATSVLAYTDTQYFGPGTRLTVL.

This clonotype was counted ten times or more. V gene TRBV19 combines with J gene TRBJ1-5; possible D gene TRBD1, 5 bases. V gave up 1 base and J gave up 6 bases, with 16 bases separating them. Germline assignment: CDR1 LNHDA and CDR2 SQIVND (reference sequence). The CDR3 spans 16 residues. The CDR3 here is CASSIGTQQGPQPQHF. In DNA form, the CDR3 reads TGTGCCAGTAGTATAGGAACCCAGCAGGGACCTCAGCCCCAGCATTTT.

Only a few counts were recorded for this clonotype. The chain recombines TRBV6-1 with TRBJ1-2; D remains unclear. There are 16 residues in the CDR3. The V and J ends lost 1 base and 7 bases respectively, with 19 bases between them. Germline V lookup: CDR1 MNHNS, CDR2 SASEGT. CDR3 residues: CASSEVPTQGGLGYTF. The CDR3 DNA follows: TGTGCCAGCAGTGAAGTCCCGACCCAAGGAGGACTTGGCTACACCTTC.

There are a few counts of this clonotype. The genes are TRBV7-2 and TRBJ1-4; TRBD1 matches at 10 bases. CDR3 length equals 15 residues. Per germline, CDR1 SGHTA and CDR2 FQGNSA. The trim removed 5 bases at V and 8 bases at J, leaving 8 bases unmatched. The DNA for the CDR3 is TGTGCCAGCAGCCCAGCGGGGACAGGGGTAGAAAAACTGTTTTTT. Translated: CASSPAGTGVEKLFF.

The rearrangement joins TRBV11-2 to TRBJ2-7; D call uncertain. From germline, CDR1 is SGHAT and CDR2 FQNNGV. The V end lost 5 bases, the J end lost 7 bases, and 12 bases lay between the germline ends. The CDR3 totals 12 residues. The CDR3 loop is CASSIGPFEQYF. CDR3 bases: TGTGCCAGCAGCATAGGGCCTTTTGAGCAGTACTTC.

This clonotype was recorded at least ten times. The CDR3 sequence is CASSLGGTGGNIQYF. The CDR3 DNA sequence: TGTGCCAGCAGCTTGGGCGGGACAGGGGGAAACATTCAGTACTTC. The chain recombines TRBV7-2 with TRBJ2-4; 11 bases match TRBD1. The germline V gene encodes CDR1 SGHTA and CDR2 FQGNSA. V trimming: 3 bases; J trimming: 6 bases; junction bases outside the gene matches: 4. This CDR3 comprises 15 residues.

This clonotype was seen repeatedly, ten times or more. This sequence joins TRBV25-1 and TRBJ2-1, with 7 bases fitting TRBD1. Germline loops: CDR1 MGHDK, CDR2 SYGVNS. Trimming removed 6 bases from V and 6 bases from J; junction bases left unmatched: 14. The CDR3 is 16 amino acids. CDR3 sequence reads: CASRDGTEWEGNEQFF. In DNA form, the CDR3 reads TGTGCCAGCAGAGACGGGACAGAGTGGGAAGGCAATGAGCAGTTCTTC.

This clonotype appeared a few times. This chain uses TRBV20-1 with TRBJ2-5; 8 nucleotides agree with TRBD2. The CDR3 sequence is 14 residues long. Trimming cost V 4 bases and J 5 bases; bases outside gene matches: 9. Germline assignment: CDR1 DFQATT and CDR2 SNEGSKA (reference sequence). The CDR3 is CSAMGLPGGETQYF. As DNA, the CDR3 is TGCAGTGCTATGGGACTCCCGGGAGGGGAGACCCAGTACTTC.

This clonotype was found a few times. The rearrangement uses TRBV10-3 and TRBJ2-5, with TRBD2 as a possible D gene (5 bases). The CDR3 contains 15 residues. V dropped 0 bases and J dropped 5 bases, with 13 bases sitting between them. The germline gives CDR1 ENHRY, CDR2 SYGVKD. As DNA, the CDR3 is TGTGCCATCAGTGAGTCTCAGCGGAAAGTGGAGACCCAGTACTTC. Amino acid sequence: CAISESQRKVETQYF.